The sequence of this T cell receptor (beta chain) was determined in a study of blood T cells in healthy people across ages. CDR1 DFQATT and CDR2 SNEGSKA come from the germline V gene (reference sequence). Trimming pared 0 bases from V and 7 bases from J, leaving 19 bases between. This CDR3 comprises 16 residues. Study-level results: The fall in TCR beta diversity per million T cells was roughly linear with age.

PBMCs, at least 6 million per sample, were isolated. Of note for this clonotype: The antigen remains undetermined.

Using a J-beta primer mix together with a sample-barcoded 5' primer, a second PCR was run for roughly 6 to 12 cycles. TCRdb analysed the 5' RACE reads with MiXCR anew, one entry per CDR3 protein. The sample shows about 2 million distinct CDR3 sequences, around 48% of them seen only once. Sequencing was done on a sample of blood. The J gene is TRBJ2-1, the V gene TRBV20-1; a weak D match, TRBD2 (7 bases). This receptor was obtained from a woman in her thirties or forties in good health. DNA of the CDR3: TGCAGTGCTAGAGATATGGGGGGGCATAACCGGAATGAGCAGTTCTTC. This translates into CSARDMGGHNRNEQFF.